The 3 T cell receptor beta chains in this list originate from one sample, sequenced in a study of CD8+CD57+ T cells in acquired aplastic anemia. Patients chosen for sequencing had shown CD8+CD57+ cell expansion by flow cytometry. Using genomic DNA as the template, TCR beta VDJ and CDR3 profiling was carried out. MiXCR, applied by TCRdb to the reads, yields one record per CDR3 protein. This table holds around 170,000 distinct CDR3 sequences, less than 60% found once. Sequenced: sorted CD4+, CD8+, or CD8+CD57+ T cells (not recorded which) from PBMCs. These receptors came from a human donor with aplastic anemia.

About this clonotype itself: Just one base apart from a much larger clone, this may be a read error. The chain links TRBV11-2 to TRBJ2-1; 13 bases align to TRBD2. The V gene end was trimmed by 3 bases and the J gene end by 10 bases; junction bases not matched to a gene: 9. CDR1 is SGHAT, CDR2 FQNNGV, per germline. The CDR3 loop spans 16 amino acids. As DNA, the CDR3 is TGTGCCAGCAGCTTTTCCGGGACTAGCGGGACCTACGAGCAGTTCTTC. Amino acids: CASSFSGTSGTYEQFF.

The rearrangement links TRBV2 to TRBJ2-7; D is undetermined. The CDR3 sequence is 14 residues long. V lost 7 bases, J lost 2 bases, and 15 bases lay in between. Per the germline V gene, CDR1 is SNHLY and CDR2 is FYNNEI. The CDR3 spells CASIYTGPPYEQYF. The CDR3 coding sequence is TGTGCCAGCATCTATACCGGGCCTCCCTACGAGCAGTACTTC.

In its sample, this clonotype was seen many times. The chain joins TRBV10-3 to TRBJ1-1; D is possibly TRBD1 (5 bases). Germline values: CDR1 ENHRY, CDR2 SYGVKD. CDR3 length equals 15 residues. The V and J ends lost 3 bases and 1 base respectively, with 12 bases between them. Here the CDR3 DNA reads TGTGCCATCAGTGAATCCGGCAGGGCGAACACTGAAGCTTTCTTT. Amino acid sequence: CAISESGRANTEAFF.